The T cell receptor (beta chain) described here comes from a study of CD8 T cells in Susac syndrome (dated by TCRdb to about 2019). Concerning the study at large: Repertoire sequencing was used to test whether CD8+ T cell activation and differentiation in Susac syndrome was antigen driven. On the study overall, not on this receptor specifically: The number of individuals in the TCR sequencing and HLA analysis was acknowledged as relatively small.

RNA was extracted using the RNeasy kit, and about 0.5 to 1 microgram was reverse transcribed with random hexamers. The immunoSEQ multiplex PCR assay, which covers 54 Vbeta and 13 Jbeta segments, was used to amplify TCR beta CDR3 regions. PCR amplification bias was corrected by using a synthetic template baseline for primer optimization and computational correction. Per the authors' processing: Reads were assigned to V, D and J genes according to IMGT and analyzed in immunoSEQ Analyzer, with only productive sequences retained. Clonality was calculated as one minus the Shannon entropy normalized by log2 of the number of productive unique sequences. For each patient and control, public and private clones were evaluated among the 100 most prevalent clones. Clones were defined as Susac-specific when absent from the healthy and MS cohorts, from over 950 published viral clones and from other ImmuneACCESS disease sequences. Clones were called with MiXCR by TCRdb after fastp trimmed the public reads at Q25, and only in-frame beta chains were retained. CDR3 protein sequences are deduplicated, and each keeps its most common genes and DNA. The V and J calls shown here were made by TCRdb, not taken from the authors' results. The sample includes nearly 200,000 distinct CDR3 sequences, with 90% to 95% observed a single time. The ten largest clones capture 0.093% of the sample.

This clonotype showed up just once. Its target antigen remains unknown. Base qualities are not at hand, and no much larger clone is one base apart. One read amounts to weak evidence. Peripheral blood CD8+ and CD4+ T cells from healthy donors, Susac syndrome patients and multiple sclerosis patients were profiled using high-throughput TCR beta sequencing. The multiple sclerosis controls were treatment-naive patients who had stable or active relapsing-remitting disease and met the revised McDonald criteria. Bulk CD8+ and CD4+ T cells were purified magnetically by negative isolation, whereas CD8+ TEMRA cells were enriched by FACS. Blood was collected in EDTA tubes and processed within 24 hours, with PBMCs isolated through density gradient centrifugation. PBMCs intended for TCR sequencing were frozen in liquid nitrogen and were later thawed in a 37 degrees C water bath. Purity of sorted or isolated CD4+, CD8+ and CD8+ TEMRA cells was at least 90%.

V lost 4 bases and J lost 1 base; the stretch between them is 9 bases long. CDR1 and CDR2 are drawn from the germline V gene (reference sequence): LGHDT, YNNKEL. The CDR3 measures 14 amino acids from cysteine to phenylalanine. Only the CDR3 portion is preserved as DNA: 42 bases, with reading frame beginning at the first base. This receptor was taken from a human donor with multiple sclerosis. Sequenced input: CD4+ T cells from PBMCs. Recombination linked TRBV3-1 to TRBJ2-3, with the D gene call left open. The CDR3: CASSPYRRTDTQYF. The sequenced DNA is TGTGCCAGCAGCCCCTATCGACGCACAGATACGCAGTATTTT.